This passage covers 7 T cell receptor beta chains from one sample sequenced in a study of breast tumors, draining lymph nodes, adjacent tissues. TCRdb independently ran MiXCR on the multiplex PCR reads; one entry per CDR3 protein. The sample holds 120,000 to 150,000 distinct CDR3 sequences; around a third are singletons and the top ten take approximately 2.3%. Axillary draining lymph nodes of breast cancer patients supplied the node samples. Sequenced: axillary lymph node tissue. The receptors derive from a female donor with breast cancer. Some clones in this sample may be carry-over from other donors' samples.

This clonotype was found many times. The chain recombines TRBV12-3 or TRBV12-4 with TRBJ1-3; D gene unclear. CDR3 length: 14 amino acids. Trimming removed 2 bases from V and 0 bases from J, with 5 bases in between. The CDR3 DNA follows: TGTGCCAGCAGTTTATCCACCTCTGGAAACACCATATATTTT. Protein: CASSLSTSGNTIYF.

This clonotype was observed at least ten times. The gene calls are TRBV6-5 and TRBJ2-3, with TRBD2 identical over 8 bases. Germline V CDR1 and CDR2: MNHEY, SVGAGI. J was trimmed by 6 bases and V by 5 bases; bases with no gene match: 7. The CDR3 has 14 residues. CDR3 region: CASSRPGLGDTQYF. CDR3 DNA: TGTGCCAGCAGTCGACCGGGACTAGGGGATACGCAGTATTTT.

The chain employs TRBV2 and TRBJ2-5; 8 nucleotides agree with TRBD2. From germline, CDR1 is SNHLY and CDR2 FYNNEI. This CDR3 has 14 residues. Trimming took 4 bases from V and 6 from J; bases not matched to a gene: 7. The CDR3 is CASSVAGTLKTQYF. DNA for the CDR3: TGTGCCAGCAGTGTAGCGGGGACCTTGAAGACCCAGTACTTC.

This clonotype was seen repeatedly, ten times or more. The rearrangement uses TRBV24-1 and TRBJ2-3; TRBD2 matches at 14 bases. The CDR3 covers 17 residues. Germline V gives CDR1 KGHDR, CDR2 SFDVKD. The junction had 3 bases not matched to a gene; V was cut back by 1 base and J by 4 bases. The CDR3 DNA sequence: TGTGCCACCAGTGATTTTGGACTAGCGGGGGGTGCAGATACGCAGTATTTT. Amino acids: CATSDFGLAGGADTQYF.

This clonotype was picked up many times. The chain combines TRBV5-6 with TRBJ1-2; D possibly corresponds to TRBD1 (6 bases). Trimming pared 1 base from V and 8 bases from J, leaving 15 bases between. Germline lookup yields CDR1 SGHDT and CDR2 YYEEEE. The CDR3 covers 14 residues. CDR3 sequence reads: CASSLSGGQGGYTF. The CDR3 DNA is TGTGCCAGCAGCTTGAGCGGGGGGCAGGGCGGCTACACCTTC.

This clonotype was counted at least ten times. The genes are TRBV7-2 and TRBJ2-5; D not certain. Germline CDR1 SGHTA, CDR2 FQGNSA. The V end lost 5 bases, the J end lost 5 bases, and 18 bases lay between the germline ends. There are 15 residues in the CDR3. CDR3 DNA: TGTGCCAGCAGCCCAGGAAGGGCCCTTGGGGAGACCCAGTACTTC. The encoded protein is CASSPGRALGETQYF.

This clonotype was counted many times. The rearrangement links TRBV3-1 to TRBJ2-7, with 8 nucleotides matching TRBD2. With 6 bases clipped from V and 2 bases from J, the junction kept 12 bases outside the gene matches. This CDR3 region has 16 residues. Germline CDR1 reads LGHDT; CDR2 reads YNNKEL (reference sequence). CDR3 in amino acids: CASSSPPGLGPYEQYF. In DNA form, the CDR3 reads TGTGCCAGCAGTTCACCCCCGGGACTAGGTCCCTACGAGCAGTACTTC.